This TCR beta chain was identified in a study of blood T cell repertoires in COVID-19. Across the study: The cDNA or gDNA used as material had been derived from T cells, B-cell-depleted T cells, or PBMCs.

The table came from immunoSEQ multiplex PCR; TCRdb's copy has only in-frame clones and leaves some out. Among some 80,000 clones listed, around 79% were seen once. CDR3 length equals 14 residues. Germline loops: CDR1 KGHSH, CDR2 LQKENI. The V end was cut by 4 bases, the J end by 4 bases, with 13 bases between. This clone was recorded a few times. Sequencing was performed on peripheral blood. The V call is TRBV18, the J call TRBJ1-1; perhaps TRBD1 as D (5 bases). The receptor was isolated from a human donor in a cohort sampled during active COVID-19. The CDR3 DNA follows: TGTGCCAGCTCACAAGTGGGGGGGGGCACTGAAGCTTTCTTT. The encoded protein is CASSQVGGGTEAFF.